This T cell receptor (beta chain) originates from a study of cytomegalovirus exposure and HLA in healthy donors (dated by TCRdb to about 2017). In the study overall: According to an earlier analysis of a few hundred of the donors, about 170 million T cells yielded some 120 million unique TCR beta sequences and approximately 300 Gb of sequence data. An early release that covered 640 HLA-typed donors contained approximately 290 gigabases of sequencing data and around 85 million unique TCR sequences. The genetic ancestry cluster associated with self-reported Caucasian donors included over 80% of the roughly 390 genotyped donors. The study aimed to test whether cataloging public T cell receptors could reveal signatures of past pathogen exposure. The study used immunosequencing to profile the T cell repertoires of 666 subjects and linked those repertoires to cytomegalovirus serostatus. A separate validation cohort of about 110 different subjects was used in addition to the 666-subject first cohort. The study combined high-throughput TCR immunosequencing, statistical association of individual TCRs with disease status, and machine learning to predict cytomegalovirus infection status. A later analysis re-analyzed previously published TCR beta repertoires from about 730 donors and added high-resolution HLA genotyping to study TCR occurrence patterns. The later analysis used no new phenotypic data to find candidate immune exposures, relying instead on TCR beta sequences and their occurrence across donors. To decide whether each TCR beta V gene segment behaved as functional or pseudogenic, an earlier analysis of some 570 of the donors relied on high-throughput TCR beta sequencing. Donor age, sex, ethnicity and CMV serostatus were compiled alongside the repertoire data. A later genetic analysis used genome-wide SNP genotypes for about 65% of the 666 donors, treating that subset as a discovery cohort. Every repertoire in the discovery cohort had been generated on one and the same sequencing platform. HLA typing included class I and class II loci at four-digit resolution. Typing coverage varied by locus: roughly 620-630 donors for A, B, C, DRB1 and DQB1; approximately 500 for DQA1; about 590 for DPA1; 400 to 480 for DPB1. Because of strong linkage in the cohort, roughly five DR-DQ haplotypes were treated as single units for association and clustering. Among roughly 400 genotyped donors of the cohort, an average of about 220,000 unique TCR beta nucleotide sequences was sequenced per donor, of which 15% to 20% were non-productive. Results and caveats for the whole study, not just this receptor: A further reported finding was that TCR beta sequences accurately predicted the HLA-A and HLA-B alleles for most subjects in the first cohort. A cluster of highly shared sequence variants was judged likely to be a technical artifact of the sequencing pipeline. Because counts were too low, some 16 rarely observed V segments, including chromosome 9 orphons, were excluded from the earlier analysis of 500 to 700 of the donors. Because some donors lacked HLA typing at each locus, the association tests relied only on the typed subset. Compared with the 666-donor mean, donors in an Asian-associated ancestry cluster had fewer N-insertions in productive TCRs, according to a later genetic analysis. The study gave a list of about 170 TCR beta chains associated with cytomegalovirus. The only immune exposure information available for the cohort was CMV serostatus. V-gene and J-gene trimming of TCR beta chains was associated with a missense DCLRE1C variant in a later genetic analysis, and the association was replicated in an independent cohort. Most TCR sequences were seen in very few donors, while some public TCRs were found in many individuals. Only TCR beta chains were sequenced in this cohort, and the absence of alpha or paired-chain data limited detectable features. An earlier analysis of approximately 540 of the donors showed that most TCR beta V segments appeared in productive rearrangements either about 90% or about 30% of the time, which broadly matched IMGT annotations. Roughly uniform sequencing depth across donors was assumed in presence/absence analyses, although this assumption may not hold. Most CMV-associated TCR beta chains appeared to be HLA-restricted in a later analysis, and the HLA associations seemed to be driven largely by CMV exposure. In both the original and validation cohorts, the classifier was reported to diagnose cytomegalovirus status with high specificity and sensitivity. It was suggested by the authors that the approach could potentially be generalized to other disease states and immunological phenotypes. In a later analysis, TCR association rates were found to vary across HLA loci, with the most associated TCRs seen for DRB1 alleles and the fewest for HLA-C alleles. Some IMGT-functional V segments, including TRBV6-2 and TRBV6-3, could not be told apart with the 87-base-pair reads, so those segments were excluded. Compared with equally common non-associated chains, HLA-associated TCR beta chains in a later analysis were more clonally expanded and had lower generation probabilities. A later analysis associated roughly 17,000 TCR beta sequences with specific HLA alleles at a false discovery rate of 0.05. Strong co-occurrence of HLA alleles, especially DR and DQ, made assigning TCR associations to individual alleles difficult. A later analysis reported that several top co-occurrence clusters appeared linked to parvovirus B19, influenza, CMV and Epstein-Barr virus. A few of the identified cytomegalovirus-associated TCR beta chains were confirmed in vitro to be specific for cytomegalovirus antigens. Correlated functional status among segregating V segments might reflect linkage disequilibrium, but an unknown experimental factor could not be ruled out.

The cohort was made up of under 800 healthy bone marrow donors. All cohort members were sampled while nominally healthy, although unrecorded immune exposures were likely present. The donor was CMV seropositive and was included in the group of around 300 seropositive cohort members. A peripheral blood sample was collected from each donor, and TCR beta sequencing was performed on peripheral blood mononuclear cells. Genomic DNA was extracted from the blood cell samples with the Qiagen DNeasy Blood Extraction Kit. With respect to this clone: The antigen it recognizes is unknown. No quality values exist for individual bases; no much larger clone is one base distant.

The library came from the immunoSEQ multiplex PCR assay. A mixture of 60 forward primers for TCR Vbeta segments and 13 reverse primers for TCR Jbeta segments was used in the multiplex PCR. A multiplex PCR assay on genomic DNA amplified the CDR3 region of rearranged TCR beta genes. The amplified TCR beta libraries were sequenced on the Illumina HiSeq System as 87-base-pair reads. Per the original workflow: A later analysis counted 75 million to 100 million unique TCR beta chains across the 500 to 850 repertoires, and roughly 11 million of these chains were shared by at least two donors. To remove PCR and sequencing errors, raw reads were error-corrected and collapsed into unique sequences using a nearest-neighbor algorithm that merged closely related sequences. To assign V, D and J gene segments, CDR3 sequences were aligned to IMGT reference sequences. For a sequence to be retained, a match of at least six nucleotides was required to both a V gene segment and a J gene segment. Rearrangements were classified as productive when the CDR3 lacked stop codons and remained in frame with V and J, and all other rearrangements were classified as non-productive. CDR3 was defined according to IMGT convention as the region running from the second conserved V-encoded cysteine to the conserved J-encoded phenylalanine. The earlier analysis of some 540 of the donors excluded any sequence lacking an unambiguous match to a single V gene segment. An earlier analysis of roughly 590 of the donors called V segments functional above 56.7% productive rearrangements and segregating when the between-donor standard deviation exceeded 5%. A statistical classification framework was developed to diagnose cytomegalovirus status using the catalog of TCR beta chain sequences. In a later analysis, TCR nucleotide sequences were compared against IMGT/GENE-DB human TR gene sequences so that V and J genes could be assigned. In a later analysis, CDR3 sequences and most-parsimonious VDJ recombination scenarios were assigned using the TCRdist pipeline. In a later analysis, every TCR beta chain was defined by the combination of its CDR3 amino acid sequence and its V-gene family, and reads without a unique V-gene family were dropped. A later analysis removed 550 to 700 highly shared, low-generation-probability nucleotide sequences to deal with suspected cross-contamination and a sequencing artifact. In a later analysis, a clonal expansion index for each public chain was calculated from normalized within-repertoire ranks of inferred template counts. In a later analysis, generation probabilities were computed using a VDJ recombination model fitted to out-of-frame rearrangements, and the results were checked against IGoR. In a later analysis, hypergeometric tests were used to score TCR-TCR, TCR-HLA and TCR-CMV co-occurrence, with a repertoire-size bias correction applied to TCR pairs. In a later analysis, false discovery rates were estimated by permuting HLA or CMV assignments 20 times. In a later analysis, co-occurring TCRs were grouped using DBSCAN, and TCRdist sequence similarity was added for clustering within HLA-allele-positive subsets. Repertoires with fewer than 30,000 or more than 120,000 public chains were left out of co-occurrence clustering, as were a few repertoires with anomalous nucleotide sharing. TCRdb took this table from immuneACCESS and kept in-frame rearrangements with V and J called. Such tables lack part of the clones; where checked against another copy, unresolved V genes explain under half of the gap, and the rest is unexplained. Clone size and V and J calls were adopted from that table, with D and trimming inferred from the DNA. The table for this sample lists more than 95,000 clones; around 9.1% of them were counted only once. 5% to 6.5% of the sample is held by the ten biggest clonotypes.

According to the germline V gene, CDR1 reads SGHDN and CDR2 reads FVKESK. V is shortened by 4 bases, J by 2 bases, and the region joining them spans 15 bases. From its cysteine to its phenylalanine, the CDR3 spans 15 amino acids. The only DNA kept is the CDR3, 45 bases in frame from the first base. Sequenced material: PBMCs. This chain joins TRBV14 to TRBJ2-7; the D gene identity is not certain. The source is a man aged 35 to 55 in good health and CMV-seropositive. This receptor carries the CDR3 CASSPTGSRTYEQYF. The DNA reads as follows: TGTGCCAGCAGCCCGACCGGGTCAAGAACCTACGAGCAGTACTTC.